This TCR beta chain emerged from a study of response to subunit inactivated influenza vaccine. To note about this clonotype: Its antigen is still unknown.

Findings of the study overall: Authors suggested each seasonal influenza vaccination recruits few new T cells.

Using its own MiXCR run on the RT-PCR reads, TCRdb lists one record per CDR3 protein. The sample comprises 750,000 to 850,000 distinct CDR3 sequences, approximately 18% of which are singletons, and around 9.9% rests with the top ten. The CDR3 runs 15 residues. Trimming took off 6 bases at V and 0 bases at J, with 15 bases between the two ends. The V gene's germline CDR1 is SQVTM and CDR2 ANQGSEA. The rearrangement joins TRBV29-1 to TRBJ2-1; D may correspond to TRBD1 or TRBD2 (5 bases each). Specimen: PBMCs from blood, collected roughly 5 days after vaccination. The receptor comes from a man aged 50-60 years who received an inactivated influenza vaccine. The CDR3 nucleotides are TGCAGCGTCCATAGCAAGGGACCCTCCTACAATGAGCAGTTCTTC. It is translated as CSVHSKGPSYNEQFF.